The 10 T cell receptor beta chains in this list originate from one sample, sequenced in a study of blood T cells in healthy people across ages. Then a second PCR, running about 7 to 11 cycles, was carried out with a sample-barcoded 5' primer and a J-beta primer mix. In TCRdb, the 5' RACE reads were re-called with MiXCR into one record per CDR3 protein. The sample contains 700,000 to 800,000 distinct CDR3 sequences, around 40% of which appear only once. Material for sequencing was blood. These receptor sequences come from a woman aged 55-70 years in good health.

This rearrangement joins TRBV4-1 to TRBJ2-7; D could derive from TRBD1 or TRBD2 (5 bases each). CDR1 is MGHRA and CDR2 is YSYEKL in the germline V gene. There are 15 residues in the CDR3. V lost 1 base to trimming and J lost 2 bases, with 12 bases between them. This CDR3 is CASSQGPGGTYEQYF. CDR3 bases: TGCGCCAGCAGCCAAGGTCCTGGGGGAACCTACGAGCAGTACTTC.

The chain has TRBV20-1 and TRBJ1-6; D not certain. The CDR3 has 15 amino acids. V was shortened by 3 bases and J by 0 bases, with 9 bases between the two germline ends. CDR1 is DFQATT, CDR2 SNEGSKA, per germline (reference sequence). The CDR3 nucleotides are TGCAGTGCTAGCCCCCAGAGCTCCTATAATTCACCCCTCCACTTT. It codes for CSASPQSSYNSPLHF.

A few counts support this clonotype. This chain joins TRBV7-3 and TRBJ2-6, with D tentatively TRBD1 (6 bases). Trimming left V 1 base short and J 1 base short, with 11 bases between. The germline gives CDR1 SGHTA, CDR2 FQGTGA. This CDR3 contains 17 residues. CDR3 DNA: TGTGCCAGCAGCTTAAGGCCTCAGGGGTCTGGGGCCAACGTCCTGACTTTC. Its translation is CASSLRPQGSGANVLTF.

The chain is built from TRBV27 and TRBJ1-5; D remains unclear. This CDR3 is 17 amino acids long. Germline V lookup: CDR1 MNHEY, CDR2 SMNVEV (reference sequence). V was shortened by 3 bases and J by 0 bases, with 15 bases between the two germline ends. Written as DNA, the CDR3 is TGTGCCAGCAGTTTTCGGCTCAACGAGGGTAGCAATCAGCCCCAGCATTTT. This gives the protein CASSFRLNEGSNQPQHF.

The CDR3 DNA follows: TGCGCCAGCAGCCAAGATTTGGGGGGTCGGCACACAGATACGCAGTATTTT. Translation gives CASSQDLGGRHTDTQYF. The gene calls are TRBV4-3 and TRBJ2-3; maybe TRBD2 (6 bases). Germline V lookup: CDR1 LGHNA, CDR2 YSLEER. The CDR3 has 17 amino acids. V dropped 0 bases and J dropped 2 bases, with 15 bases sitting between them.

The V and J genes are TRBV28 and TRBJ2-2; TRBD2 aligns across 7 bases. Germline CDR1 MDHEN, CDR2 SYDVKM. The CDR3 extends over 17 amino acids. Trimming took 3 bases from V and 0 from J; bases not matched to a gene: 7. The CDR3 sequence: CASSFNGLVANTGELFF. The CDR3 DNA reads as TGTGCCAGCAGTTTCAATGGACTAGTAGCGAACACCGGGGAGCTGTTTTTT.

In this sample, this clonotype turned up a few times. The chain couples TRBV11-2 to TRBJ2-7, with D possibly TRBD2 on 6 matching bases. The V end was cut by 3 bases, the J end by 1 base, with 16 bases between. CDR3 size: 16 residues. The germline CDR1 and CDR2 sequences are SGHAT and FQNNGV. CDR3 in DNA: TGTGCCAGCAGCTTGTGGTTTGGGACTGTATCCTACGAGCAGTACTTC. The encoded protein is CASSLWFGTVSYEQYF.

This clonotype was counted a few times. This chain joins TRBV20-1 and TRBJ2-7; 10 nucleotides agree with TRBD2. Germline V CDR1 and CDR2: DFQATT, SNEGSKA (reference sequence). V dropped 5 bases and J dropped 5; count of bases not matched to a gene: 9. The CDR3 covers 14 residues. The CDR3 nucleotides read TGCAGTGCTTATAAAGCGGGAGGGCTAGACGAGCAGTACTTC. The encoded protein is CSAYKAGGLDEQYF.

For this clonotype: A much more abundant neighbour one base away suggests this may be a read error. This sequence joins TRBV6-5 and TRBJ2-7; D possibly corresponds to TRBD1 (7 bases). CDR3 length: 15 amino acids. The V gene's germline CDR1 is MNHEY and CDR2 SVGAGI. V lost 5 bases, J lost 7 bases, and 21 bases lay in between. The CDR3 bases are TGTGCCAGCAGTACTTCAGGGGGGCTATACAATGAGCAGTACTTC. This encodes CASSTSGGLYNEQYF.

With regard to this clonotype: A read error is possible here, since a much larger clone lies one base away. The V and J genes are TRBV28 and TRBJ2-7; 10 bases fit TRBD2. V lost 4 bases to trimming and J lost 3 bases; unmatched junction nucleotides: 15. In germline, CDR1 is MDHEN, CDR2 SYDVKM. CDR3 length equals 18 residues. The CDR3 loop reads CASSSSSGISGRYYEQYF. The CDR3 DNA reads TGTGCCAGCAGTTCCTCTTCCGGGATTAGCGGGAGGTACTACGAGCAGTACTTC.